The rows below give T cell receptor beta chains drawn from one sample of a study of cytotoxic CD8 clonotypes in ibrutinib-treated CLL. Assay used: immunoSEQ multiplex PCR; TCRdb lists only in-frame clones, some missing. The sample carries approximately 22,000 clones, approximately 74% recorded once. The sequences come from PBMCs, collected before ibrutinib treatment. All receptors come from a human donor with chronic lymphocytic leukemia. The CDR3 runs from the conserved cysteine through the conserved F or W. D genes are given only for firm matches. Part of the rows lack a size; the others show once, few, many or a class for expanded clones.

size	V	J	D	CDR3	DNA
NA	TRBV5-1	TRBJ1-2	NA	CASSRGGGPVEVCTF	TGCGCCAGCAGCCGGGGCGGGGGGCCTGTAGAAGTATGCACCTTC
NA	TRBV28	TRBJ2-7	NA	CASSPYGVGSSYEQYF	TGTGCCAGCAGTCCTTATGGGGTGGGAAGCTCCTACGAGCAGTACTTC
NA	TRBV19	TRBJ1-2	NA	CASSSGYYGYTF	TGTGCCAGCAGTTCAGGATATTATGGCTACACCTTC
few	TRBV28	TRBJ2-7	NA	CASSPTTGRYEQYF	TGTGCCAGCAGTCCAACGACAGGAAGATACGAGCAGTACTTC
NA	TRBV2	TRBJ2-3	TRBD1	CASSDVGTGNTQYF	TGTGCCAGCAGTGATGTCGGGACAGGGAATACGCAGTATTTT
NA	TRBV28	TRBJ2-7	TRBD1	CASSPPPGRGRNEQYF	TGTGCCAGCAGTCCCCCGCCGGGCAGGGGGCGAAACGAGCAGTACTTC
NA	TRBV21-1	TRBJ2-7	NA	CASSKALGVCRFEQYF	TGTGCCAGCAGCAAAGCGCTGGGGGTGTGCCGTTTTGAGCAGTACTTC
once	TRBV29-1	TRBJ2-1	TRBD1	CSAGQGRLDEQFF	TGCAGCGCGGGACAGGGGCGGTTGGATGAGCAGTTCTTC
NA	TRBV19	TRBJ1-1	NA	CASTSGGGTNTEAFF	NA
NA	TRBV18	TRBJ1-1	NA	CASSPLDRRMNTEAFF	TGTGCCAGCTCACCACTCGACAGACGCATGAACACTGAAGCTTTCTTT
NA	TRBV6-6	TRBJ1-5	NA	CASNRVLNQPQHF	TGTGCCAGCAATAGGGTTCTTAATCAGCCCCAGCATTTT
NA	TRBV29-1	TRBJ2-5	NA	CSVVVYQETQYF	TGCAGCGTTGTGGTCTATCAAGAGACCCAGTACTTC
NA	TRBV19	TRBJ1-5	NA	CASSITEYQPQHF	TGTGCCAGTAGTATAACAGAATATCAGCCCCAGCATTTT
NA	TRBV2	TRBJ1-4	NA	CASSETPPSELFF	TGTGCCAGCAGTGAAACACCCCCAAGTGAGCTGTTTTTT
NA	TRBV6-6	TRBJ2-5	NA	CASSPRYYQETQYF	TGTGCCAGCAGTCCCCGTTACTACCAAGAGACCCAGTACTTC
NA	TRBV13	TRBJ2-7	NA	CASTPARNRPYEQYF	TGTGCCAGCACCCCGGCCCGGAACCGACCTTACGAGCAGTACTTC
NA	TRBV28	TRBJ2-7	NA	CASRNWGDVDEQYF	TGTGCCTCCCGGAATTGGGGCGACGTCGACGAGCAGTACTTC
NA	TRBV27	TRBJ2-1	TRBD2	CASSPPRLAGIYNEQFF	TGTGCCAGCAGTCCCCCGAGACTAGCGGGAATCTACAATGAGCAGTTCTTC
NA	TRBV5-1	TRBJ2-5	NA	CASSLGTGTGQETQYF	TGCGCCAGCAGCTTAGGTACAGGGACCGGACAAGAGACCCAGTACTTC
NA	TRBV15	TRBJ2-3	TRBD2	CATKPSGRPPDTQYF	TGTGCCACGAAACCTAGCGGGAGGCCACCAGATACGCAGTATTTT
NA	TRBV6-1	TRBJ1-5	NA	CASSSGRGGNQPQHF	TGTGCCAGCAGTTCCGGAAGAGGCGGCAATCAGCCCCAGCATTTT
NA	TRBV6-5	TRBJ2-7	TRBD1	CASSSPGQGIYEQYF	TGTGCCAGCAGTTCCCCGGGACAGGGGATCTACGAGCAGTACTTC
once	TRBV29-1	TRBJ2-2	NA	CSVEDRSGRELFF	TGCAGCGTTGAAGATAGATCCGGGAGGGAGCTGTTTTTT
NA	TRBV6-5	TRBJ1-4	NA	CASSYGGVEKLFF	TGTGCCAGCAGTTACGGGGGGGTGGAAAAACTGTTTTTT
NA	TRBV9	TRBJ2-7	TRBD1	CASSASLGTGNHEQYF	TGTGCCAGCAGCGCCTCCCTTGGGACAGGGAACCACGAGCAGTACTTC
NA	TRBV9	TRBJ2-3	NA	CASSVGRTDTQYF	TGTGCCAGCAGCGTAGGAAGGACAGATACGCAGTATTTT
NA	TRBV10-3	TRBJ2-2	NA	CAISEVQGPSTGELFF	TGTGCCATCAGTGAGGTCCAGGGGCCGTCCACCGGGGAGCTGTTTTTT
NA	TRBV7-3	TRBJ2-2	NA	CASSLSPGHHINTGELFF	TGTGCCAGCAGCTTAAGTCCTGGACACCATATTAACACCGGGGAGCTGTTTTTT
NA	TRBV5-1	TRBJ2-1	TRBD1	CASTRGTAVSYNEQFF	TGCGCCAGCACCAGAGGGACAGCCGTATCCTACAATGAGCAGTTCTTC
NA	TRBV4-2	TRBJ1-2	NA	CASSQDQSVQGYTF	TGTGCCAGCAGCCAAGATCAGAGTGTTCAGGGCTACACCTTC
few	TRBV11-2	TRBJ2-1	TRBD2	CASSLELREWYNEQFF	TGTGCCAGCAGCTTAGAGTTGCGGGAGTGGTACAATGAGCAGTTCTTC
NA	TRBV6-5	TRBJ2-3	TRBD1	CASSSRTGGFTDTQYF	TGTGCCAGCAGTTCTCGGACAGGGGGCTTCACAGATACGCAGTATTTT
NA	TRBV27	TRBJ2-7	NA	CASRGWAYEQYF	TGTGCCAGCCGCGGATGGGCCTACGAGCAGTACTTC
NA	TRBV5-4	TRBJ2-1	TRBD2	CASQAGAAGVRNEQFF	TGTGCCAGCCAGGCTGGGGCAGCGGGAGTTAGGAATGAGCAGTTCTTC